This T cell receptor (beta chain) was obtained from a study of T cell responses to AZD1222 COVID-19 vaccine. Regarding the study as a whole: Spike regions recognized by vaccine-associated CD4 TCRs spanned the protein, led by 160-218 and 743-854. Repertoire samples came only from after the peak T cell response. Nearly half of unique spike-specific TCRs reportedly avoided B.1.351 and B.1.1.7 mutated regions.

The CDR3 runs 16 residues. V was clipped by 0 bases and J by 1 base, with 10 bases between them. CDR1 is MGHRA and CDR2 is YSYEKL in the germline V gene. Sequencing used immunoSEQ multiplex PCR; TCRdb keeps in-frame clones, though not all of them. This sample has approximately 120,000 clones, with 87% found just once. About this clone itself: What it recognizes is unknown.

Sequences were derived from peripheral blood, sampled on day 0 of AZD1222 vaccination. The clonotype originates from an adult in good health. J is TRBJ1-5 and V is TRBV4-1; no clear D gene. The CDR3 nucleotides are TGCGCCAGCAGCCAAGATTTAACACGAAGCAATCAGCCCCAGCATTTT. It is translated as CASSQDLTRSNQPQHF.